These 23 T cell receptor beta chains were all obtained from the same sample, sequenced in a study of a mutant IDH1 vaccine in newly diagnosed glioma. Method: immunoSEQ multiplex PCR; TCRdb's copy keeps in-frame clones and lacks some. This sample has around 36,000 clones, with roughly nine tenths found just once. No cognate antigen is known for these TCRs. Time point reported: week 5, during vaccination. One vaccine dose held 300 ug of mutant IDH1 20-mer peptide and came with topical imiquimod. The sample in question was PBMCs, obtained from a glioma patient whose treatment included an IDH1 peptide vaccine. Receptor source: a man over 45 with glioma.

The chain has TRBV9 and TRBJ2-5; 9 bases are a match to TRBD1. The J segment lost 5 bases and the V segment lost 4 bases, leaving 12 bases of the junction unmatched. The CDR3 contains 16 residues. In germline, CDR1 is SGDLS, CDR2 YYNGEE. CDR3 in DNA: TGTGCCAGCAGCCCACGCCCCACAGACAGGGGGGAGACCCAGTACTTC. Translated: CASSPRPTDRGETQYF.

J is TRBJ2-6 and V is TRBV7-2; D is possibly TRBD1 (5 bases). Trimming shortened V by 5 bases and J by 4 bases, and 15 bases separated the two germline ends. CDR3 size: 16 residues. The germline V gene encodes CDR1 SGHTA and CDR2 FQGNSA. The CDR3: CASSEQVSTGANVLTF. The CDR3 DNA sequence: TGTGCCAGCAGCGAACAGGTTTCGACCGGGGCCAACGTCCTGACTTTC.

V is TRBV5-1 and J is TRBJ1-2, with 7 bases lining up with TRBD1. Trimming took 3 bases from V and 3 from J; bases not matched to a gene: 5. This CDR3 is built from 14 residues. Germline V CDR1 and CDR2: SGHRS, YFSETQ. CDR3 region: CASSYRDRDYGYTF. CDR3 DNA: TGCGCCAGCAGCTATCGAGACAGGGACTATGGCTACACCTTC.

The V and J genes are TRBV7-9 and TRBJ1-1, with unresolved D. The V and J ends lost 5 bases and 6 bases respectively, with 16 bases between them. This CDR3 is 14 amino acids long. Germline V gene lookup returns CDR1 SEHNR and CDR2 FQNEAQ (reference sequence). CDR3 in amino acids: CASSRSGLNSEAFF. The CDR3 DNA sequence: TGTGCCAGCAGCCGTTCAGGATTAAACTCTGAAGCTTTCTTT.

The gene calls are TRBV7-6 and TRBJ2-7; the D is unclear. Germline-derived CDR1 and CDR2 are SGHVS and FNYEAQ. Deletions cut 0 bases from V and 7 bases from J, with 10 bases between. This CDR3 region has 13 residues. DNA for the CDR3: TGTGCCAGCAGCTTAGCTTCCACAACAGAGCAGTACTTC. This gives the protein CASSLASTTEQYF.

The chain has TRBV27 and TRBJ2-4, with TRBD1 matching 10 bases. This CDR3 region has 17 residues. From germline, CDR1 is MNHEY and CDR2 SMNVEV (reference sequence). After removal of 5 bases from V and 0 bases from J, the junction contained 7 bases not matched to a gene. The CDR3 here is CASSPRTGGLAKNIQYF. CDR3 coding DNA: TGTGCCAGCAGTCCACGGACAGGGGGATTAGCCAAAAACATTCAGTACTTC.

The V call is TRBV13, the J call TRBJ1-1, with no clear D. Germline assignment: CDR1 PRHDT and CDR2 FYEKMQ (reference sequence). V shed 3 bases and J shed 2 bases, with 7 bases lying between them. This CDR3 comprises 13 residues. The CDR3 DNA reads TGTGCCAGCAGCTTCTCCATAAACACTGAAGCTTTCTTT. Protein product: CASSFSINTEAFF.

This chain joins TRBV30 and TRBJ2-1; 11 nucleotides line up with TRBD2. Germline assignment: CDR1 GTSNPN and CDR2 SVGIG (reference sequence). The CDR3 covers 14 residues. The trim removed 3 bases at V and 7 bases at J, leaving 5 bases unmatched. CDR3 nucleotides: TGTGCCTGGAGCTCTAGCGGGGGGCCAAATGAGCAGTTCTTC. It is translated as CAWSSSGGPNEQFF.

The chain joins TRBV18 to TRBJ1-2; unclear D gene. Germline CDR1 KGHSH, CDR2 LQKENI. The CDR3 runs to 15 residues. V was cut by 3 bases and J by 3 bases, with 14 bases left in between. This CDR3 reads CASSPLSQEYYGYTF. CDR3 in DNA: TGTGCCAGCTCACCCCTCTCCCAGGAGTACTATGGCTACACCTTC.

Only one count was recorded for this clone. This rearrangement joins TRBV7-8 to TRBJ1-1; D is uncertain. Germline V CDR1 and CDR2: SGHVS, FQNEAQ. CDR3 length equals 18 residues. V was shortened by 1 base and J by 0 bases, with 18 bases between the two germline ends. The CDR3 DNA is TGTGCCAGCAGCTTAGAATCTCCGGCAATAGCACTGAACACTGAAGCTTTCTTT. Amino acid sequence: CASSLESPAIALNTEAFF.

This sequence joins TRBV9 and TRBJ2-7; D remains ambiguous. The CDR3 is made up of 14 amino acids. In germline, CDR1 is SGDLS, CDR2 YYNGEE. Trimming shortened V by 5 bases and J by 0 bases, and 12 bases separated the two germline ends. The CDR3 spells CASRTSDSSYEQYF. The CDR3 coding sequence is TGTGCCAGCAGGACTTCGGATAGCTCCTACGAGCAGTACTTC.

The chain recombines TRBV6-1 with TRBJ1-4; TRBD1 is a possible D gene (5 bases). Germline V lookup: CDR1 MNHNS, CDR2 SASEGT. The CDR3 is 15 amino acids. The V end was cut by 6 bases, the J end by 8 bases, with 19 bases between. The CDR3, as DNA: TGTGCCAGCAGAGATACCGGGACCCCGAAGGAAAAACTGTTTTTT. Translation: CASRDTGTPKEKLFF.

The CDR3 reads CASSVHGREGYTF. The CDR3 DNA sequence: TGTGCCAGCAGTGTCCATGGGAGGGAGGGCTACACCTTC. The V call is TRBV28, the J call TRBJ1-2; D remains unclear. Germline CDR1 and CDR2: MDHEN and SYDVKM. V shed 5 bases and J shed 8 bases, with 15 bases lying between them. This CDR3 region has 13 residues.

In its sample, this clone was seen once. Here the CDR3 DNA reads TGTGCCAGCGCGGGACAGCAAAATCAGCCCCAGCATTTT. Translating it yields CASAGQQNQPQHF. J is TRBJ1-5 and V is TRBV6-5; 7 nucleotides line up with TRBD1. This CDR3 has 13 residues. Germline V gene lookup returns CDR1 MNHEY and CDR2 SVGAGI. With V trimmed by 8 bases and J by 4 bases, 5 bases remained unmatched.

The chain joins TRBV29-1 to TRBJ2-6; D possibly corresponds to TRBD2 (6 bases). This CDR3 spans 15 amino acids. With 4 bases removed from V and 1 base from J, the gap between germline ends came to 11 bases. Germline CDR1 is SQVTM and CDR2 is ANQGSEA. The CDR3 is CSVVTGGSGANVLTF. CDR3 in DNA: TGCAGCGTTGTAACTGGGGGGTCTGGGGCCAACGTCCTGACTTTC.

This chain uses TRBV7-2 with TRBJ2-7; D call uncertain. Per germline, CDR1 SGHTA and CDR2 FQGNSA. The CDR3 has 12 amino acids. V dropped 3 bases and J dropped 0 bases, with 3 bases sitting between them. The CDR3 bases are TGTGCCAGCAGCTTCGACTCCTACGAGCAGTACTTC. This sequence encodes CASSFDSYEQYF.

This chain uses TRBV4-1 with TRBJ2-7; no reliable D call. The CDR3 sequence is 14 residues long. V was pared by 0 bases and J by 3 bases, with 9 bases between. Germline CDR1 MGHRA, CDR2 YSYEKL. The CDR3 sequence: CASSQEKPHYEQYF. CDR3 in DNA: TGCGCCAGCAGCCAAGAAAAACCTCACTACGAGCAGTACTTC.

The chain recombines TRBV6-5 with TRBJ2-5; 9 bases line up with TRBD2. Germline V CDR1 and CDR2: MNHEY, SVGAGI. The CDR3 is 14 residues long. V was pared by 11 bases and J by 2 bases, with 9 bases of the junction left unmatched. This chain's CDR3 is CAARRLAVQETQYF. In DNA, the CDR3 is TGTGCCGCTCGGAGACTAGCGGTACAAGAGACCCAGTACTTC.

This clone showed up just a few times. The V gene is TRBV6-5, the J gene TRBJ1-3, with D perhaps TRBD1 (6 bases). Trimming pared 2 bases from V and 3 bases from J, leaving 11 bases between. The CDR3 runs to 15 residues. Looked up from germline, CDR1 is MNHEY and CDR2 is SVGAGI. The CDR3 nucleotides read TGTGCCAGCAGTTACGGGGGGGCTGGTGGAAACACCATATATTTT. This sequence encodes CASSYGGAGGNTIYF.

The CDR3 protein is CASSPKDTTNYGYTF. As DNA, the CDR3 is TGTGCCAGCTCACCAAAGGACACCACTAACTATGGCTACACCTTC. This chain joins TRBV18 and TRBJ1-2; D possibly corresponds to TRBD1 (5 bases). Germline V gives CDR1 KGHSH, CDR2 LQKENI. The CDR3 contains 15 residues. V lost 2 bases and J 0 bases, leaving 10 bases between the germline ends.

CDR3 protein: CASSQASIVSEQYF. The DNA for the CDR3 is TGTGCCAGCAGCCAAGCGTCAATTGTGTCCGAGCAGTACTTC. V usage is TRBV14 and J usage is TRBJ2-7; D uncertain. The length of the CDR3 is 14 residues. Trimming left V 1 base short and J 6 bases short, with 13 bases between. Germline lookup yields CDR1 SGHDN and CDR2 FVKESK.

The chain carries TRBV10-3 and TRBJ2-7; 14 bases map to TRBD2. Per the germline V gene, CDR1 is ENHRY and CDR2 is SYGVKD. V gave up 4 bases and J gave up 4 bases; unmatched junction bases: 9. This CDR3 is built from 17 residues. As DNA, the CDR3 is TGTGCCATCAGTGGAAAAGGGACTAGCGGGAGCCAGTACGAGCAGTACTTC. Its translation: CAISGKGTSGSQYEQYF.

This chain uses TRBV5-1 with TRBJ2-2; D not resolved. Trimming stripped 0 bases from V and 0 bases from J, with 3 bases between. The CDR3 has 14 residues. The germline V gene has CDR1 SGHRS and CDR2 YFSETQ. The CDR3 sequence is CASSLVSNTGELFF. CDR3 in DNA: TGCGCCAGCAGCTTGGTCTCGAACACCGGGGAGCTGTTTTTT.